This TCR beta chain was identified in a study of beta chain features in type 1 diabetes. Findings and limits, study-wide: TCRB CDR3s were moderately but significantly shorter in Type 1 diabetes patients in all four CD4+ subsets.

V lost 4 bases, J lost 5 bases, and 14 bases lay in between. In germline, CDR1 is LNHNV, CDR2 YYDKDF (reference sequence). The length of the CDR3 is 14 residues. The sample holds a few counts of this clone. Its cognate antigen is unknown. Expressed TCRB transcripts got sequenced, as all isolated RNA was reverse transcribed. Produced via immunoSEQ multiplex PCR; TCRdb's table is partial and in-frame only. The repertoire holds approximately 250,000 clones, with approximately 25% as singletons. This sequence joins TRBV15 and TRBJ2-5; tentatively, D is TRBD2 (5 bases). Sequenced input: naive CD4+ T cells from blood. This sequence originates from a woman in her 30s with type 1 diabetes. CDR3 DNA: TGTGCCACCAGCACCCGTAGCGAGGCGGAGACCCAGTACTTC. It encodes CATSTRSEAETQYF. The full variable domain, rest sourced from reference TRBV15 and TRBJ2-5, is DAMVIQNPRYQVTQFGKPVTLSCSQTLNHNVMYWYQQKSSQAPKLLFHYYDKDFNNEADTPDNFQSRRPNTSFCFLDIRSPGLGDTAMYLCATSTRSEAETQYFGPGTRLLVL.